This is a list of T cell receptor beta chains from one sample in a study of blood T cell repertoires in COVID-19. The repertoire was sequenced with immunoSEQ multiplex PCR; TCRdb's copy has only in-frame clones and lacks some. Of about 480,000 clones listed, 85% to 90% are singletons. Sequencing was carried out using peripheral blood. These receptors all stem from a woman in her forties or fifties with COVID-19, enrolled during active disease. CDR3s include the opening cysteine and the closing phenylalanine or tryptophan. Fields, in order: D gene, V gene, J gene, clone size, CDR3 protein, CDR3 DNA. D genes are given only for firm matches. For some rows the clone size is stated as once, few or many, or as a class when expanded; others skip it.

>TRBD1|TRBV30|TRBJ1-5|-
CAWSVQRTGGPYSNQPQHF
TGTGCCTGGAGTGTACAGAGGACAGGGGGCCCCTATAGCAATCAGCCCCAGCATTTT
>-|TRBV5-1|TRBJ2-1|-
CASSFYASNEQFF
TGCGCCAGCAGCTTCTACGCGAGCAATGAGCAGTTCTTC
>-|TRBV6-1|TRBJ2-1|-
CASSELWGLGNEQFF
TGTGCCAGCAGTGAATTGTGGGGGCTGGGGAATGAGCAGTTCTTC
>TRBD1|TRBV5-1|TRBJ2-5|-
CASSLGTALGGETQYF
TGCGCCAGCAGCTTAGGGACAGCCCTGGGCGGGGAGACCCAGTACTTC
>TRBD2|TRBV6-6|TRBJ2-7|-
CASSYSSGARGDEQYF
TGTGCCAGCAGTTACTCGAGCGGGGCTCGAGGGGACGAGCAGTACTTC
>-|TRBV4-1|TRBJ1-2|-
CASSQDIQGGLIGYTF
TGCGCCAGCAGCCAAGATATACAGGGTGGGCTAATCGGCTACACCTTC
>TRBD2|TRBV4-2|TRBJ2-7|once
CASSQPGLAGPYEQYF
TGTGCCAGCAGCCAACCGGGACTAGCGGGGCCCTACGAGCAGTACTTC
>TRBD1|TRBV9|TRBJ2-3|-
CASSQGVYGGETDTQYF
TGTGCCAGCAGCCAGGGGGTATACGGCGGTGAAACAGATACGCAGTATTTT
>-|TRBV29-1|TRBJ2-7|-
CSVAPAQGGEQYF
TGCAGCGTTGCCCCTGCCCAGGGGGGAGAGCAGTACTTC
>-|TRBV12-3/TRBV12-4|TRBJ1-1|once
CASSFGAAEAFF
TGTGCCAGCAGTTTTGGGGCGGCTGAAGCTTTCTTT
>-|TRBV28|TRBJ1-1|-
CASSLPLQGAEAFF
TGTGCCAGCAGTCTCCCCCTACAGGGAGCTGAAGCTTTCTTT
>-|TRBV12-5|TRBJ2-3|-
CASGLGQLTTDTQYF
TGTGCTAGTGGTTTGGGACAGTTGACCACAGATACGCAGTATTTT
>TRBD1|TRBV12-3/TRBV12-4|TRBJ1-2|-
CASIADREDGYTF
TGTGCCAGCATTGCTGACAGGGAGGATGGCTACACCTTC
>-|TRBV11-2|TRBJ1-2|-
CASSSSLAPGGYTF
TGTGCCAGCAGCTCTTCTCTGGCCCCGGGGGGCTACACCTTC
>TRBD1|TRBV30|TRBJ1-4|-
CAWSLGQGAIRIEKLFF
TGTGCCTGGAGCCTCGGACAGGGGGCGATCCGAATTGAAAAACTGTTTTTT
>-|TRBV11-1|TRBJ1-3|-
CASSFVGPGNTIYF
TGTGCCAGCAGCTTTGTGGGGCCCGGAAACACCATATATTTT
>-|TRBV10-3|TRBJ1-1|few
CAISESGTENTEAFF
TGTGCCATCAGTGAGTCCGGGACTGAGAACACTGAAGCTTTCTTT
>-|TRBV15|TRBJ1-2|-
CATSRGGGYGYTF
TGTGCCACCAGCAGAGGGGGGGGCTATGGCTACACCTTC
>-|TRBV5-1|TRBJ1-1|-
CASSLGHEAFF
TGCGCCAGCAGCTTGGGACATGAAGCTTTCTTT
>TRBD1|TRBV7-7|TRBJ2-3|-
CASSLGVVGQGSDTQYF
TGTGCCAGCAGCTTAGGGGTCGTAGGACAGGGATCAGATACGCAGTATTTT
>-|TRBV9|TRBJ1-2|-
CASSGVGQINYGYTF
TGTGCCAGCAGCGGAGTTGGGCAGATTAACTATGGCTACACCTTC
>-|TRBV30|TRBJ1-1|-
CAWSAMMGGLNTEAFF
TGTGCCTGGAGTGCCATGATGGGGGGACTGAACACTGAAGCTTTCTTT
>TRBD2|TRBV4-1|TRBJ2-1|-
CASSALAGGLGQFF
TGCGCCAGCAGCGCACTAGCGGGGGGGCTGGGGCAGTTCTTC
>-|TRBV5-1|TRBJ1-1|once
CASSLGRSGNTEAFF
TGCGCCAGCAGCTTGGGTCGCAGCGGGAACACTGAAGCTTTCTTT
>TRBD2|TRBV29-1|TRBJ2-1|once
CSVGGRAGNNNEQFF
TGCAGCGTTGGGGGTAGAGCGGGGAACAACAATGAGCAGTTCTTC
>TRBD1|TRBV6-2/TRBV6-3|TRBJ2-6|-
CASTPILGSPGTGIFSGANVLTF
TGTGCCAGCACCCCCATCCTGGGCTCCCCAGGGACAGGGATTTTCTCGGGGGCCAACGTCCTGACTTTC
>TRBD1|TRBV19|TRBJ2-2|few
CASRSWDRGNTGELFF
TGTGCCAGTAGAAGTTGGGACAGGGGTAACACCGGGGAGCTGTTTTTT
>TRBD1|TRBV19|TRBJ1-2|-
CASQGAEAYGYTF
TGTGCCAGCCAGGGGGCGGAAGCCTATGGCTACACCTTC
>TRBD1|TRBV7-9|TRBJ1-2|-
CASSPQGGDYGYTF
TGTGCCAGCAGCCCACAGGGGGGGGACTATGGCTACACCTTC
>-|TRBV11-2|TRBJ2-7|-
CASSSPPSYEQYF
TGTGCCAGCAGCTCCCCTCCGAGCTACGAGCAGTACTTC
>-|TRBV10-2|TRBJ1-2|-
CASSESIRTGYGYTF
TGCGCCAGCAGTGAGTCTATTCGGACTGGATATGGCTACACCTTC
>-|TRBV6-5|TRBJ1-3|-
CASSPPGTVRNTIYF
TGTGCCAGCAGTCCCCCCGGGACTGTAAGAAACACCATATATTTT
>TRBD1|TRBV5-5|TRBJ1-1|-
CASGQGPNTEAFF
TGTGCCAGCGGACAGGGGCCGAACACTGAAGCTTTCTTT
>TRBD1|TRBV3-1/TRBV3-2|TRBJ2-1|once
CASSYLGTGGNEQFF
TGTGCCAGCAGCTACTTAGGGACAGGGGGCAATGAGCAGTTCTTC
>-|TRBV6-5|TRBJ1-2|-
CASRQGLDGNYGYTF
TGTGCCAGCAGGCAAGGCCTCGACGGGAACTATGGCTACACCTTC
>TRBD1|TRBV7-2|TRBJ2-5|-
CASSLSGLGTGQETQYF
TGTGCCAGCAGCTTATCGGGGCTTGGGACAGGGCAAGAGACCCAGTACTTC
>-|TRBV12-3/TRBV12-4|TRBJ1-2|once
CASSTQGVLGYTF
TGTGCCAGCAGTACACAGGGAGTCCTGGGCTACACCTTC
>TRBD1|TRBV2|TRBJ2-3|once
CASSRDRGNTQYF
TGTGCCAGCAGTCGGGACAGGGGAAATACGCAGTATTTT
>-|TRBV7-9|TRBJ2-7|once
CASSPRVLLNNEQYF
TGTGCCAGCAGCCCCCGGGTACTTTTGAACAACGAGCAGTACTTC
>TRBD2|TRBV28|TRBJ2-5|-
CASHGGVLQETQYF
TGTGCCAGTCACGGGGGGGTCCTTCAAGAGACCCAGTACTTC
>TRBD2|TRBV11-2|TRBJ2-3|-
CASSFRGGASADTQYF
TGTGCCAGCAGCTTCCGGGGGGGGGCCTCCGCAGATACGCAGTATTTT
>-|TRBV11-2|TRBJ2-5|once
CASGLMAGVGVTQYF
TGTGCCAGCGGCCTCATGGCAGGGGTCGGGGTGACCCAGTACTTC
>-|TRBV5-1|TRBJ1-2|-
CASTPGPLGAYGYTF
TGCGCCAGCACCCCGGGTCCCCTGGGGGCCTATGGCTACACCTTC
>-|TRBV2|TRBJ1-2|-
CASSPGHGYTF
TGTGCCAGCAGTCCAGGGCATGGCTACACCTTC
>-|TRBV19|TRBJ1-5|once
CASSINQGNQPQHF
TGTGCCAGTAGTATTAACCAGGGTAATCAGCCCCAGCATTTT
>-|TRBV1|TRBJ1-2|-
CTSSQRYDYGYTF
TGCACCAGCAGCCAGAGGTACGACTATGGCTACACCTTC
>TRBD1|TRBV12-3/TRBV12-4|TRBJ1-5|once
CASRYRGPQHF
TGTGCCAGCAGGTACAGGGGGCCCCAGCATTTT
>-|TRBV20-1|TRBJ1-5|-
CSASVSGLSQPQHF
TGCAGTGCTAGTGTATCCGGGTTGAGTCAGCCCCAGCATTTT
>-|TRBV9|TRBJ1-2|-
CASSVDLTGFGYTF
TGTGCCAGCAGCGTCGATCTAACAGGGTTTGGCTACACCTTC
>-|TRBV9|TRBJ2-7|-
CASSSGGTAHYEQYF
TGTGCCAGCAGCTCGGGAGGGACAGCCCACTACGAGCAGTACTTC
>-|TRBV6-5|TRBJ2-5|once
CASSRDNLEETQYF
TGTGCCAGCAGCCGGGACAACCTCGAAGAGACCCAGTACTTC
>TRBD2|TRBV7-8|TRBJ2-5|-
CASSPGGAGETQYF
TGTGCCAGCTCACCCGGGGGGGCTGGAGAGACCCAGTACTTC
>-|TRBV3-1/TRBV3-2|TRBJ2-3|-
CASSQESTHTQYF
TGTGCCAGCAGCCAAGAAAGTACACATACGCAGTATTTT
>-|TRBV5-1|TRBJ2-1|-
CASSLLRDEQFF
TGCGCCAGCAGCCTTTTAAGAGATGAGCAGTTCTTC